A few counts support the clone carrying this TCR beta chain. The antigen remains undetermined. Amplification of TCR beta CDR3 regions used RNA transcripts. An opening RT-PCR round employed HTBI primers and preceded a second-round multiplex PCR. TCRdb re-derived calls from the multiplex PCR reads in MiXCR, one entry per CDR3 protein. The data show about 220,000 distinct CDR3 sequences, with around a fifth seen just once and 43% held by the top ten. The V end was cut by 3 bases, the J end by 3 bases, with 7 bases between. Germline values: CDR1 SGHRS, CDR2 YFSETQ. The CDR3 sequence is 12 residues long. Each donor who had ophthalmopathy showed moderate-to-severe activity, a CAS of ≥3, a NOSPECS of ≥4, and a duration under 3 months. It was from 9.5 to 10 ml of fresh peripheral blood that the PBMCs came. The data originate from a study of Graves' ophthalmopathy and Graves' hyperthyroidism. Study in general: At the time of initial diagnosis and before any treatment, peripheral blood was collected.

Whole-study results and caveats: As the model predicted ophthalmopathy progression, it achieved a sensitivity of 55% to 71% and a specificity of more than 72%.

The chain has TRBV5-1 and TRBJ2-7; unclear D gene. This clonotype was sampled from a woman aged 50 to 60 with Graves' ophthalmopathy. Sequenced: peripheral blood. CDR3 bases: TGCGCCAGCAGCTCGACCCTCTACGAGCAGTACTTC. Amino acids: CASSSTLYEQYF.